This TCR beta chain was identified during a study of blood T cell repertoires in COVID-19. Whole-study context: PBMCs, B-cell-depleted T cells, or T cells were the source of the cDNA or gDNA that made up the material.

Per the original data handling: Amplification with reference gene primers provided the estimates of nucleated cell counts. Clones were sequenced by immunoSEQ multiplex PCR, and TCRdb holds only the in-frame ones, with some missing. V, J and clone size are those of that table, while D and trimming were read from the DNA. This sample carries some 290,000 clones, roughly 88% of them seen once, and the ten largest clones take less than 3.5%. This clone showed up many times. Germline V gene sequence: CDR1 MDHEN, CDR2 SYDVKM. This CDR3 has 14 amino acids. Seattle patient enrollment occurred during active infection, with longitudinal follow-up thereafter.

Sequenced: peripheral blood. V and J are TRBV28 and TRBJ2-1, with TRBD2 matching 9 bases. The TCR comes from a woman in her 30s with COVID-19, enrolled during active disease. The CDR3 DNA reads as TGTGTCCTTGAAAGCGGGAGGCGACACAATGAGCAGTTCTTC. Translated, it gives CVLESGRRHNEQFF. Full variable domain (rest looked up from reference TRBV28 and TRBJ2-1): DVKVTQSSRYLVKRTGEKVFLECVQDMDHENMFWYRQDPGLGLRLIYFSYDVKMKEKGDIPEGYSVSREKKERFSLILESASTNQTSMYLCVLESGRRHNEQFFGPGTRLTVL.